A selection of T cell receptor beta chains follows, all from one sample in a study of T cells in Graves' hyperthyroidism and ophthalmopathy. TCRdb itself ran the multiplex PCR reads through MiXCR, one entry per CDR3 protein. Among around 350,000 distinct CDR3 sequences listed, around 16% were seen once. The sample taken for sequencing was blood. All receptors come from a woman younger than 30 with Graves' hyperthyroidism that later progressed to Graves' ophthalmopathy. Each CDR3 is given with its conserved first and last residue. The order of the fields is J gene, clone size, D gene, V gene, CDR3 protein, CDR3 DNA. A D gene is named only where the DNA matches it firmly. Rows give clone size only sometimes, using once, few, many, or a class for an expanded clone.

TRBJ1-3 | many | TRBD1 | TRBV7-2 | CASSLGDSRTGNTIYF | TGTGCCAGCAGCTTAGGGGACAGCAGGACGGGAAACACCATATATTTT
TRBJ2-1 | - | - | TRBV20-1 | CSARGGIREFF | TGCAGTGCTAGAGGGGGGATCCGGGAGTTCTTC
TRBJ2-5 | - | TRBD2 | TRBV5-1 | CASSLAGRVDVTQYF | TGCGCCAGCAGCTTGGCGGGGAGGGTGGATGTGACCCAGTACTTC
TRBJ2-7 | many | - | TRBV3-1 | CASSPGGPPYEQYF | TGTGCCAGCAGCCCGGGCGGGCCGCCCTACGAGCAGTACTTC
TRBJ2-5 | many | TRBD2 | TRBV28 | CASSWTSGKETQYF | TGTGCCAGCAGTTGGACTAGCGGGAAAGAGACCCAGTACTTC
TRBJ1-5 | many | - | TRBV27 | CASSLRGNNQPQHF | TGTGCCAGCAGTTTAAGGGGAAATAATCAGCCCCAGCATTTT
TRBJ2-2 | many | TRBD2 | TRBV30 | CAWSGAGLAVNTGELFF | TGTGCCTGGAGCGGAGCGGGACTAGCGGTTAACACCGGGGAGCTGTTTTTT
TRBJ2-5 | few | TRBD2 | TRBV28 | CASRRRLAGVETQYF | TGTGCCAGCAGGCGGCGACTAGCGGGAGTAGAGACCCAGTACTTC
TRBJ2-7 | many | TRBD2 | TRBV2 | CASSGGRAREQYF | TGTGCCAGCAGTGGAGGGAGGGCCCGAGAGCAGTACTTC
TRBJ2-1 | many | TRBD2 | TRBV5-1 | CASRIPSGNEQFF | TGCGCCAGCCGTATACCTAGCGGCAATGAGCAGTTCTTC
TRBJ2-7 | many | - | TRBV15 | CATSSSPATGDEQYF | TGTGCCACCAGCTCCTCCCCGGCTACGGGAGACGAGCAGTACTTC
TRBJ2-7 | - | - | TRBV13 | CASSFLRNVGDEQYF | TGTGCCAGCAGCTTTCTTAGAAACGTTGGGGACGAGCAGTACTTC
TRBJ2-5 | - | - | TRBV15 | CATSFTYQETQYF | TGTGCCACCAGTTTTACATACCAAGAGACCCAGTACTTC
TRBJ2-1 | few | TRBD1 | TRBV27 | CASMPGDRVNEQFF | TGTGCCAGCATGCCCGGGGACAGAGTAAATGAGCAGTTCTTC
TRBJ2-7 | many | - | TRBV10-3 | CAISVVSDSYEQYF | TGTGCCATCAGTGTCGTCAGTGACTCCTACGAGCAGTACTTC
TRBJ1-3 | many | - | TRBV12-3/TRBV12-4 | CASRSNRDSGNTIYF | TGTGCCAGCAGATCAAACAGAGACTCTGGAAACACCATATATTTT
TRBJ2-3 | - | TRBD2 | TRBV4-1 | CASSQDGSGGSTDTQYF | TGCGCCAGCAGCCAAGATGGTAGCGGGGGATCCACAGATACGCAGTATTTT
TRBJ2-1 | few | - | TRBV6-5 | CASSYSGRLSSYNEQFF | TGTGCCAGCAGTTACTCCGGACGGTTGAGCTCCTACAATGAGCAGTTCTTC
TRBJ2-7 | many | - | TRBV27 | CASSLQGSGSYEQYF | TGTGCCAGCAGTTTACAGGGTTCGGGCTCCTACGAGCAGTACTTC
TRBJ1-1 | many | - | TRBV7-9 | CASSLGEENTEAFF | TGTGCCAGCAGCTTAGGCGAAGAGAACACTGAAGCTTTCTTT
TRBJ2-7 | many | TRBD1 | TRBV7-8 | CASSPYDRGPEQYF | TGTGCCAGCAGCCCGTATGACAGGGGGCCCGAGCAGTACTTC
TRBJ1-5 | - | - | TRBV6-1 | CASRWEVKAQPQHF | TGTGCCAGCAGATGGGAGGTGAAGGCTCAGCCCCAGCATTTT
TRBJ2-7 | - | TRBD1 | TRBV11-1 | CASVLGTDSYEQYF | TGTGCCAGCGTCCTTGGGACAGATTCCTACGAGCAGTACTTC
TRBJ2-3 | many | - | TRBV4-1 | CASSQDLGTDTQYF | TGCGCCAGCAGCCAAGATTTGGGGACAGATACGCAGTATTTT
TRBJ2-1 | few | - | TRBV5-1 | CASSLVGEGGNEQFF | TGCGCCAGCAGCTTGGTTGGGGAAGGGGGCAATGAGCAGTTCTTC
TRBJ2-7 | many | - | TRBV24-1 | CATSDSAAGSLYEQYF | TGTGCCACCAGTGATTCGGCCGCTGGCAGTCTATACGAGCAGTACTTC
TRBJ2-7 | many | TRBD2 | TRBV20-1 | CSASLSGSEQYF | TGCAGTGCTTCGCTCAGCGGGAGTGAGCAGTACTTC
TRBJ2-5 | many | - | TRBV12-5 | CASGLDDVGGALSQETQYF | TGTGCTAGTGGTTTGGACGACGTGGGGGGGGCGCTATCCCAAGAGACCCAGTACTTC
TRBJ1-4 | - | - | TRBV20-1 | CSAREGASQSEKLFF | TGCAGTGCTAGAGAGGGGGCCAGCCAGAGTGAAAAACTGTTTTTT
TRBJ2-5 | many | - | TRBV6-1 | CASSEAGAFETQYF | TGTGCCAGCAGTGAAGCAGGGGCGTTCGAGACCCAGTACTTC
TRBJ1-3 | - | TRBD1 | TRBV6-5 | CASSYGQGKDSGNTIYF | TGTGCCAGCAGTTACGGACAGGGGAAGGACTCTGGAAACACCATATATTTT
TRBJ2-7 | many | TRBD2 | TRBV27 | CASSFSGLAGVYEQYF | TGTGCCAGCAGTTTCTCGGGACTAGCGGGAGTTTACGAGCAGTACTTC
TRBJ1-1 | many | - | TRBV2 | CASEGLGYPEAFF | TGTGCCAGTGAGGGACTGGGGTACCCTGAAGCTTTCTTT
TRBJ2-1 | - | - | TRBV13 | CASSPNPDRSRNEQFF | TGCGCCAGCAGCCCTAACCCGGATAGGTCAAGGAATGAGCAGTTCTTC
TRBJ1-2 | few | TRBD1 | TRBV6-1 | CASSPRTGANKNTNYGYTF | TGTGCCAGCAGTCCCCGGACAGGGGCCAATAAAAATACTAACTATGGCTACACCTTC
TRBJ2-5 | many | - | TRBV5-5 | CASILGPLETQYF | TGTGCCAGCATCCTGGGACCTTTGGAGACCCAGTACTTC
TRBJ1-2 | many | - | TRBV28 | CASSLDGQSYGYTF | TGTGCCAGCAGTTTAGACGGACAGTCTTATGGCTACACCTTC
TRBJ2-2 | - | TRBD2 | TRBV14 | CASSQDGGGRLGTGELFF | TGTGCCAGCAGCCAAGATGGCGGCGGGAGGTTGGGCACCGGGGAGCTGTTTTTT
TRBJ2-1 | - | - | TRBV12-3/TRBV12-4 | CASSLALLVNSYNEQFF | TGTGCCAGCAGTTTAGCGCTCCTAGTGAATTCATACAATGAGCAGTTCTTC
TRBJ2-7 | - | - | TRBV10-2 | CASSEPGFYEQYF | TGCGCCAGCAGTGAGCCGGGTTTCTACGAGCAGTACTTC
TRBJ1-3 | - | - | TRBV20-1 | CSAIRDSGNTIYF | TGCAGTGCTATCAGGGACTCTGGAAACACCATATATTTT
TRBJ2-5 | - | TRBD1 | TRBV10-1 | CASSAGTGGTFYF | TGCGCCAGCAGTGCAGGGACAGGGGGAACGTTTTACTTC
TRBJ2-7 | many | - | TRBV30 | CAWSVTEEQYF | TGTGCCTGGAGTGTTACAGAAGAGCAGTACTTC
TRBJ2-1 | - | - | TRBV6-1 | CASTPGPMLIRTNEQFF | TGTGCCAGCACCCCGGGCCCCATGTTGATTCGCACGAATGAGCAGTTCTTC
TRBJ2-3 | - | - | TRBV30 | CAWRSIADTQYF | TGTGCCTGGAGGAGTATTGCAGATACGCAGTATTTT
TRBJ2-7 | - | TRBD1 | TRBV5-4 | CVTGGQDSYEQYF | TGTGTCACAGGGGGACAGGACTCCTACGAGCAGTACTTC
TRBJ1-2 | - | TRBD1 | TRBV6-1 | CASSPDRLNYGYTF | TGTGCCAGCAGTCCGGACAGGCTTAACTATGGCTACACCTTC
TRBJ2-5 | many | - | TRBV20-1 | CSARERRLPGRETQYF | TGCAGTGCTAGAGAGAGGCGGCTCCCCGGAAGGGAGACCCAGTACTTC